The rows below give T cell receptor beta chains drawn from one sample of a study of T cell responses to AZD1222 COVID-19 vaccine. Profiled with immunoSEQ multiplex PCR; TCRdb holds only in-frame clones, not every one. The sample records around 120,000 clones, around 92% being singletons. The specimen comprised peripheral blood, sampled on day 0 of AZD1222 vaccination. These receptors all stem from an adult in good health. Each CDR3 is given with its conserved first and last residue. Fields, in order: D gene, J gene, V gene, clone size, CDR3 protein, CDR3 DNA. D genes are given only for firm matches. Rows give clone size only sometimes, using once, few, many, or a class for an expanded clone.

>NA|TRBJ2-7|TRBV5-1|NA
CASSVGAGEQYF
TGCGCCAGCAGCGTGGGGGCGGGCGAGCAGTACTTC
>NA|TRBJ1-2|TRBV19|NA
CASSKARVYGYTF
TGTGCCAGTAGTAAGGCCAGGGTCTATGGCTACACCTTC
>NA|TRBJ2-3|TRBV7-8|NA
CASSPSWGLTDTQYF
TGTGCCAGCAGCCCCTCCTGGGGCCTCACAGATACGCAGTATTTT
>NA|TRBJ2-7|TRBV21-1|NA
CASTAQGGAVAYEQYF
TGTGCCAGCACCGCCCAAGGGGGTGCAGTAGCCTACGAGCAGTACTTC
>NA|TRBJ2-3|TRBV11-3|NA
CASSPRGFTDTQYF
TGTGCCAGCAGCCCAAGGGGGTTCACAGATACGCAGTATTTT
>NA|TRBJ1-2|TRBV27|NA
CASRPAGNYGYTF
TGTGCCAGCCGGCCGGCGGGGAACTATGGCTACACCTTC
>NA|TRBJ2-7|TRBV11-2|NA
CASSSHPKGTYEQYF
TGTGCCAGCAGCTCCCACCCCAAGGGAACCTACGAGCAGTACTTC
>NA|TRBJ1-2|TRBV30|NA
CAWKEVTGYTF
TGTGCCTGGAAGGAGGTGACGGGCTACACCTTC
>NA|TRBJ2-7|TRBV20-1|NA
CSASGDKSEQYF
TGCAGTGCTAGTGGGGACAAGAGCGAGCAGTACTTC
>TRBD1|TRBJ2-5|TRBV18|NA
CASSPARGTGVQETQYF
TGTGCCAGCTCACCGGCTCGGGGGACAGGGGTCCAAGAGACCCAGTACTTC
>NA|TRBJ2-5|TRBV12-3/TRBV12-4|NA
CASSRPEGETQYF
TGTGCCAGCAGCCGCCCCGAGGGGGAGACCCAGTACTTC
>NA|TRBJ1-6|TRBV5-1|once
CASSLEYNSPLHF
TGCGCCAGCAGCTTGGAGTATAATTCACCCCTCCACTTT
>NA|TRBJ2-1|TRBV6-4|NA
CASSGTGGNEQFF
TGTGCCAGCAGTGGGACCGGCGGGAATGAGCAGTTCTTC
>NA|TRBJ1-2|TRBV19|NA
CASSSTANYGYTF
TGTGCCAGTAGTTCGACAGCTAACTATGGCTACACCTTC
>NA|TRBJ1-2|TRBV11-2|NA
CASSSASSRQNGYTF
TGTGCCAGCAGCTCAGCCTCCTCCCGACAGAATGGCTACACCTTC
>TRBD1|TRBJ1-4|TRBV6-5|NA
CASSRETGGDEKLFF
TGTGCCAGCAGTAGAGAGACAGGGGGGGATGAAAAACTGTTTTTT
>NA|TRBJ1-6|TRBV27|NA
CASSSQGLLSNSPLHF
TGTGCCAGCAGTTCACAGGGCCTACTCAGCAATTCACCCCTCCACTTT
>NA|TRBJ1-1|TRBV6-5|few
CASRGGLNTEAFF
TGTGCCAGCAGGGGAGGGCTGAACACTGAAGCTTTCTTT
>NA|TRBJ2-5|TRBV6-1|NA
CASSEEPAGAGEQETQYF
TGTGCCAGCAGTGAAGAACCCGCGGGGGCGGGTGAACAAGAGACCCAGTACTTC
>NA|TRBJ1-1|TRBV10-1|NA
CASSEGRLRGTEAFF
TGCGCCAGCAGTGAGGGGCGTTTAAGGGGCACTGAAGCTTTCTTT
>NA|TRBJ1-5|TRBV7-9|NA
CASTSGNQPQHF
TGTGCCAGCACGTCGGGGAATCAGCCCCAGCATTTT
>TRBD1|TRBJ1-6|TRBV27|once
CASSFRGPDSPLHF
TGTGCCAGCAGCTTCAGGGGGCCTGATTCACCCCTCCACTTT
>NA|TRBJ1-2|TRBV10-3|NA
CAISEWGRDYGYTF
TGTGCCATCAGTGAATGGGGTAGGGACTATGGCTACACCTTC
>NA|TRBJ2-3|TRBV29-1|NA
CSVVPASWDTDTQYF
TGCAGCGTTGTTCCCGCCTCTTGGGACACAGATACGCAGTATTTT
>NA|TRBJ1-5|TRBV28|NA
CASSLPGVGGNQPQHF
TGTGCCAGCAGTTTGCCAGGGGTGGGTGGCAATCAGCCCCAGCATTTT
>NA|TRBJ2-2|TRBV5-1|NA
CASSSGRRSRDSANTGELFF
TGCGCCAGCAGTTCCGGAAGAAGATCCCGGGACTCTGCGAACACCGGGGAGCTGTTTTTT
>NA|TRBJ1-6|TRBV2|few
CASIATEPYNSPLHF
TGTGCCAGCATAGCTACAGAACCCTATAATTCACCCCTCCACTTT
>NA|TRBJ2-5|TRBV10-2|NA
CASSESIQGQETQYF
TGCGCCAGCAGTGAGTCGATTCAGGGCCAAGAGACCCAGTACTTC
>NA|TRBJ2-2|TRBV5-1|few
CASSTTGELFF
TGCGCCAGCAGCACGACCGGGGAGCTGTTTTTT
>TRBD1|TRBJ2-3|TRBV7-9|NA
CASSSGTGDSATDTQYF
TGTGCCAGCAGCTCGGGGACAGGGGACTCTGCCACAGATACGCAGTATTTT
>NA|TRBJ2-6|TRBV6-1|NA
CASSGGVVSGANVLTF
TGTGCCAGCAGTGGAGGTGTCGTCTCTGGGGCCAACGTCCTGACTTTC
>NA|TRBJ2-2|TRBV5-1|NA
CASSFGTANTGELFF
TGCGCCAGCAGCTTCGGGACCGCTAACACCGGGGAGCTGTTTTTT
>NA|TRBJ2-6|TRBV18|NA
CASSPGSSGANVLTF
TGTGCCAGCTCACCAGGTAGCTCTGGGGCCAACGTCCTGACTTTC
>TRBD1|TRBJ2-5|TRBV30|NA
CAWSQSNRGRLGETQYF
TGTGCCTGGAGTCAATCCAACAGGGGGCGCTTAGGAGAGACCCAGTACTTC
>NA|TRBJ1-5|TRBV3-1/TRBV3-2|NA
CASSTYSNQPQHF
TGTGCCAGCAGCACTTATAGCAATCAGCCCCAGCATTTT
>TRBD1|TRBJ1-1|TRBV15|NA
CATSSSAGGTEAFF
TGTGCCACCAGCAGCTCTGCAGGGGGCACTGAAGCTTTCTTT
>NA|TRBJ2-1|TRBV30|NA
CAWSAGPGAYNEQFF
TGTGCCTGGAGTGCCGGCCCTGGGGCCTACAATGAGCAGTTCTTC
>NA|TRBJ2-5|TRBV6-5|NA
CASSYPRGTLAETQYF
TGTGCCAGCAGTTACCCCCGAGGGACCTTAGCCGAGACCCAGTACTTC
>NA|TRBJ2-3|TRBV24-1|NA
CATSDTGSQRGLYF
TGTGCCACCAGTGATACCGGGTCCCAAAGAGGCCTGTATTTT
>TRBD1|TRBJ1-2|TRBV6-6|NA
CASSPGQVYGYTF
TGTGCCAGCAGCCCCGGACAGGTCTATGGCTACACCTTC
>TRBD2|TRBJ2-3|TRBV10-3|NA
CAISEAPGGARDTQYF
TGTGCCATCAGTGAGGCCCCCGGGGGGGCACGTGATACGCAGTATTTT
>TRBD1|TRBJ1-4|TRBV5-8|NA
CASSFTGGWDNEKLFF
TGTGCCAGCAGCTTTACAGGGGGCTGGGATAATGAAAAACTGTTTTTT
>NA|TRBJ1-2|TRBV6-5|NA
CASSGRGSYGYTF
TGTGCCAGCAGCGGGCGGGGGAGCTATGGCTACACCTTC
>NA|TRBJ2-7|TRBV6-1|NA
CASSWDTAYEQYF
TGTGCCAGCAGTTGGGACACGGCCTACGAGCAGTACTTC
>NA|TRBJ1-2|TRBV5-1|NA
CASSPERANYGYTF
TGCGCCAGCAGCCCGGAGAGGGCCAACTATGGCTACACCTTC
>NA|TRBJ2-7|TRBV19|NA
CASSFSGTAMGQYF
TGTGCCAGTAGCTTTTCCGGGACGGCCATGGGGCAGTACTTC
>TRBD2|TRBJ2-1|TRBV19|NA
CASSIDSGGPNYNEQFF
TGTGCCAGTAGTATAGATAGCGGGGGCCCTAACTACAATGAGCAGTTCTTC
>TRBD1|TRBJ1-3|TRBV7-9|NA
CASSYVQGAGNTIYF
TGTGCCAGCAGCTACGTCCAGGGGGCTGGAAACACCATATATTTT
>NA|TRBJ1-5|TRBV5-5|few
CASSWDGGNQPQHF
TGTGCCAGCAGCTGGGACGGGGGCAATCAGCCCCAGCATTTT
>NA|TRBJ2-3|TRBV28|NA
CASSSASTDTQYF
TGTGCCAGCAGTTCAGCTAGCACAGATACGCAGTATTTT